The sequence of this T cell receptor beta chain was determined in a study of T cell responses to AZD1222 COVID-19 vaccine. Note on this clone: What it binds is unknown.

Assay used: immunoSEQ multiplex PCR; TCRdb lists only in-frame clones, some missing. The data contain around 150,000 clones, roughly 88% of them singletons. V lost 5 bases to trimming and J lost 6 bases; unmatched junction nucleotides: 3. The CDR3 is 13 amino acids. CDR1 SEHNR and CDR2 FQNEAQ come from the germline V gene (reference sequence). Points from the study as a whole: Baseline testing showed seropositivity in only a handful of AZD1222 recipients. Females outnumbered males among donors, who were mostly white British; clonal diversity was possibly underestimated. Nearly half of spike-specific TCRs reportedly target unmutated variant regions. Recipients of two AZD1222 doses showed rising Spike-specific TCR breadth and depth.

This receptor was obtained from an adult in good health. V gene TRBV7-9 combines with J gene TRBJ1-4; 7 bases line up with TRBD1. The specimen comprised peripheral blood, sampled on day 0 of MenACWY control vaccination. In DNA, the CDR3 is TGTGCCAGCAGCCTTGGACAGGATGAAAAACTGTTTTTT. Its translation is CASSLGQDEKLFF.